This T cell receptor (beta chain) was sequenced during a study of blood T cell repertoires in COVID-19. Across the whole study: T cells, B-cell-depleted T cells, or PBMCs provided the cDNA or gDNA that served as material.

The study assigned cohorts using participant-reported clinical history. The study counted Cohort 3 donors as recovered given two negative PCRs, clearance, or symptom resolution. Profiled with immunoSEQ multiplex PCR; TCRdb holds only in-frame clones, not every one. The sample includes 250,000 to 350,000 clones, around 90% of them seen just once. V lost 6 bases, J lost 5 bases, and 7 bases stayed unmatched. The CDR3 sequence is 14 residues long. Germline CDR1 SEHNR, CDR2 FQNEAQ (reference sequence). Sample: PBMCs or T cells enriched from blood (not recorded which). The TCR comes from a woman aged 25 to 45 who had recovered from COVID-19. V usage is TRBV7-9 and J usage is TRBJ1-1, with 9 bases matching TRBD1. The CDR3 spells CASRWTGDGTEAFF. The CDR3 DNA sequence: TGTGCCAGCAGATGGACAGGGGATGGGACTGAAGCTTTCTTT.